This T cell receptor (beta chain) is drawn from a study of blood T cell repertoires in COVID-19. Assay used: immunoSEQ multiplex PCR; TCRdb lists only in-frame clones, some missing. The table shows 110,000 or so clones, with approximately 82% occurring only once. Germline V gene data show CDR1 as SEHNR and CDR2 as FQNEAQ (reference sequence). The CDR3 is 14 residues long. V lost 3 bases and J 5 bases, leaving 13 bases between the germline ends. V gene TRBV7-9 combines with J gene TRBJ1-2; D is ambiguous. This receptor was obtained from a woman at least 80 years old with acute or convalescent COVID-19. The specimen sequenced was peripheral blood. The CDR3 coding sequence is TGTGCCAGCAGCTTTGGTGAAGGCGGATATGGCTACACCTTC. Its protein is CASSFGEGGYGYTF.